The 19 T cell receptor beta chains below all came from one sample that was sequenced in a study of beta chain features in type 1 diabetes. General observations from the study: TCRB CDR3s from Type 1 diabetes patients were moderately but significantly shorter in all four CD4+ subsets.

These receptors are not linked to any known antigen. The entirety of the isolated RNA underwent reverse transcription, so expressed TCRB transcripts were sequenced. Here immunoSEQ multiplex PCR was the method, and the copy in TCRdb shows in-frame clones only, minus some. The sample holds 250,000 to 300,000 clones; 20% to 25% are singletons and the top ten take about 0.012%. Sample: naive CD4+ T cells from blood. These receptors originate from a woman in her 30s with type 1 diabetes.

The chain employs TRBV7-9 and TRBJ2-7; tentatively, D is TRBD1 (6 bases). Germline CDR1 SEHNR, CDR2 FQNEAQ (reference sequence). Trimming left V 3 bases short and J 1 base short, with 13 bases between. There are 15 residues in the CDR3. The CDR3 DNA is TGTGCCAGCAGCTTCCAGGGGAGTTTGTCCTACGAGCAGTACTTC. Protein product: CASSFQGSLSYEQYF.

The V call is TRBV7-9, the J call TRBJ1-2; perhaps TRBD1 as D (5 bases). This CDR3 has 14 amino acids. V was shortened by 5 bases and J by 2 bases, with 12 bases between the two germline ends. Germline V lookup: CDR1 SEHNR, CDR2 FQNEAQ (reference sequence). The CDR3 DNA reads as TGTGCCAGCAGCGTGGGGGGGATAAACTATGGCTACACCTTC. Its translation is CASSVGGINYGYTF.

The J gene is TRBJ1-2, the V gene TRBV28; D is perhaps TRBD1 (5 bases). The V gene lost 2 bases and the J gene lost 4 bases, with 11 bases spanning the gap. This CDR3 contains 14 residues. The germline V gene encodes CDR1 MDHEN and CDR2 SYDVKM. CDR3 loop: CASSLIGDSYGYTF. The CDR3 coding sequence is TGTGCCAGCAGTTTAATAGGAGACAGCTATGGCTACACCTTC.

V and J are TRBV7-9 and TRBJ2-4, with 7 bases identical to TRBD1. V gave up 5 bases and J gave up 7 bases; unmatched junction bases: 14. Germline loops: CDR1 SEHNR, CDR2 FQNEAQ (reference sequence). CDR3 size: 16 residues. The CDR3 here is CASSPTGRGHGNIQYF. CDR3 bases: TGTGCCAGCAGCCCCACGGGAAGGGGGCATGGGAACATTCAGTACTTC.

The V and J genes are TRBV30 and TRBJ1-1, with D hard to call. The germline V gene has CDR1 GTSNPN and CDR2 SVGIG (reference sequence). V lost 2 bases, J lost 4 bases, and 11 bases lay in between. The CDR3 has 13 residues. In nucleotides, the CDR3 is TGTGCCTGGAGTCTTTTCATGAGCACTGAAGCTTTCTTT. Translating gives CAWSLFMSTEAFF.

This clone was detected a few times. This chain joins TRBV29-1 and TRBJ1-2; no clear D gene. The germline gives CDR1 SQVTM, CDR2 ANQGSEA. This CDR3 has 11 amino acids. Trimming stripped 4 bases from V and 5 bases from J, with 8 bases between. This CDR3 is CSVADIYGYTF. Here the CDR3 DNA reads TGCAGCGTTGCCGACATTTATGGCTACACCTTC.

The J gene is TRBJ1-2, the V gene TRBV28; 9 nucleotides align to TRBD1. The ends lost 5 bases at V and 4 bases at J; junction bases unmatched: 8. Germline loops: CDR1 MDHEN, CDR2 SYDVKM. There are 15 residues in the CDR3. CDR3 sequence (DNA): TGTGCCAGCAGTCTCCGGGACAGGGCCTTCTATGGCTACACCTTC. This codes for CASSLRDRAFYGYTF.

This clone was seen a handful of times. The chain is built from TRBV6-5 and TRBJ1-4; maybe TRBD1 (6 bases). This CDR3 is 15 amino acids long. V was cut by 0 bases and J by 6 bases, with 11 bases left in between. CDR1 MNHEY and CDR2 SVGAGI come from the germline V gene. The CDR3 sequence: CASSYSAGAHEKLFF. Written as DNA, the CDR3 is TGTGCCAGCAGTTACTCGGCAGGGGCACATGAAAAACTGTTTTTT.

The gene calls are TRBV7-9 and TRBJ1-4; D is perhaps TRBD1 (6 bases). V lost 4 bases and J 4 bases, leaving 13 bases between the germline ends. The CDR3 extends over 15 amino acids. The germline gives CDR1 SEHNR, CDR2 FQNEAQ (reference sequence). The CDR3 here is CASSYTGSGNEKLFF. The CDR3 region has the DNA TGTGCCAGCAGCTATACAGGGTCCGGTAATGAAAAACTGTTTTTT. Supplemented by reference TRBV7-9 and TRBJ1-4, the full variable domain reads DTGVSQNPRHKITKRGQNVTFRCDPISEHNRLYWYRQTLGQGPEFLTYFQNEAQLEKSRLLSDRFSAERPKGSFSTLEIQRTEQGDSAMYLCASSYTGSGNEKLFFGSGTQLSVL.

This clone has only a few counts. Here the CDR3 reads CASSPPQAGGHGYTF. The CDR3 DNA reads as TGTGCCAGCAGCCCCCCTCAGGCCGGAGGGCATGGCTACACCTTC. The genes are TRBV21-1 and TRBJ1-2. TRBV21-1 is flagged as a pseudogene. There are 15 residues in the CDR3.

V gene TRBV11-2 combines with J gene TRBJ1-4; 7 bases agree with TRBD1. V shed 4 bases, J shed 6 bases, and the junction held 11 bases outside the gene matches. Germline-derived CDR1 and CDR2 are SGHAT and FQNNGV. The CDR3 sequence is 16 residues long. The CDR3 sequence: CASSSSGGRDHEKLFF. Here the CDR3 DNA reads TGTGCCAGCAGCTCCTCAGGGGGAAGAGATCATGAAAAACTGTTTTTT.

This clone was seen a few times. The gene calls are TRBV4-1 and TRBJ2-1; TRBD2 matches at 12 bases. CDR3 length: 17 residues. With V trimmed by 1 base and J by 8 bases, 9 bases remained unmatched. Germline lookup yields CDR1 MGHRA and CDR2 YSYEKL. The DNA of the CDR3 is TGCGCCAGCAGCCAAGGGCTCTTGACTAGCGGGAGAGATGAGCAGTTCTTC. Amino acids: CASSQGLLTSGRDEQFF.

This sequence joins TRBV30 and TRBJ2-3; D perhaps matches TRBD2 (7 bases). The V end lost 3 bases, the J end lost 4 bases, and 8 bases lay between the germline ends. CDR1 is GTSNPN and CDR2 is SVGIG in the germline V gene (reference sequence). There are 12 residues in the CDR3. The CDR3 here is CAWSGGPDTQYF. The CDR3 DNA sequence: TGTGCCTGGAGCGGGGGGCCAGATACGCAGTATTTT.

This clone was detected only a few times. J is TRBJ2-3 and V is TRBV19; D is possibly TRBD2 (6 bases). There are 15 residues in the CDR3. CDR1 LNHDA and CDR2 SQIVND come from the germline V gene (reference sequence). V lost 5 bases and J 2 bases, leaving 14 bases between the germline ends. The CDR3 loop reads CASSGGTGITDTQYF. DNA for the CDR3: TGTGCCAGTAGTGGAGGGACGGGGATCACAGATACGCAGTATTTT.

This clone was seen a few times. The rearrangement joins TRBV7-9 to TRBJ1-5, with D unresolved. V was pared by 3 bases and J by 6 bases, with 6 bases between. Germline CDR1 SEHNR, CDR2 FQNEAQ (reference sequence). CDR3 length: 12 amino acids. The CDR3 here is CASSLASQPQHF. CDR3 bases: TGTGCCAGCAGCTTGGCAAGTCAGCCCCAGCATTTT.

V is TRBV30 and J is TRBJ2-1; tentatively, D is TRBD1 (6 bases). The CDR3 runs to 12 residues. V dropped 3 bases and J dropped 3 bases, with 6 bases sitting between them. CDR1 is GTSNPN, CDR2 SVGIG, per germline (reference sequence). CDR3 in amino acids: CAWRQGYNEQFF. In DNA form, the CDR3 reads TGTGCCTGGAGACAGGGCTACAATGAGCAGTTCTTC.

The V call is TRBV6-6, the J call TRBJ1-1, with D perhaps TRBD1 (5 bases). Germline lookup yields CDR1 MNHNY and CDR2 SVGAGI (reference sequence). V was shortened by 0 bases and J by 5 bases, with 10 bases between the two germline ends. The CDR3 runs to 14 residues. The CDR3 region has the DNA TGTGCCAGCAGTTACTCGGGGGAGGTAACTGAAGCTTTCTTT. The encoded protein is CASSYSGEVTEAFF.

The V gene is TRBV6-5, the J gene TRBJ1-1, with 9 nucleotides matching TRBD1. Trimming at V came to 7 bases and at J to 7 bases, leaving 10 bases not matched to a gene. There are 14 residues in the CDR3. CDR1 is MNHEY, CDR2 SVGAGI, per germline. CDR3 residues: CASKPGQGLVEAFF. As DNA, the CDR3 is TGTGCCAGCAAACCGGGACAGGGATTAGTTGAAGCTTTCTTT.

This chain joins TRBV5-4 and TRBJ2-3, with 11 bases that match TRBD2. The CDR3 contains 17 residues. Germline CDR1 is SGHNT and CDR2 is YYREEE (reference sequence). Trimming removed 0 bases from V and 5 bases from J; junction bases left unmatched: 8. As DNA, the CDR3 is TGTGCCAGCAGCTTGGTGGTAGCGGGAGGGCCGGGAGATACGCAGTATTTT. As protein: CASSLVVAGGPGDTQYF.